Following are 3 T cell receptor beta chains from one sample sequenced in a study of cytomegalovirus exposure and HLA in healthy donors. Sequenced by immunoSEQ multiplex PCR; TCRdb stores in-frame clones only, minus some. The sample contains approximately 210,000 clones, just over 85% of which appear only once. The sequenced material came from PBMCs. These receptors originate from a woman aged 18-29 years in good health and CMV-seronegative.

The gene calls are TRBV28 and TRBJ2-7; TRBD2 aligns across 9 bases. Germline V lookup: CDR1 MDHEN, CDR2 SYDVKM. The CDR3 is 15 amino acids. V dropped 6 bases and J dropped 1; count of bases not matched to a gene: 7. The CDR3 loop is CASSPPGLASYEQYF. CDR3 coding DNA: TGTGCCAGCAGCCCCCCAGGACTAGCGTCCTACGAGCAGTACTTC.

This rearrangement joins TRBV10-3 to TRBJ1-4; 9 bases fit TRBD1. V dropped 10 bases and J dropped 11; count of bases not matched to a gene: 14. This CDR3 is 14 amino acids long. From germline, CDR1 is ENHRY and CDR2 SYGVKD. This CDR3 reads CATDPGQGSQKLFF. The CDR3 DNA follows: TGTGCCACCGATCCGGGACAGGGAAGCCAGAAACTGTTTTTT.

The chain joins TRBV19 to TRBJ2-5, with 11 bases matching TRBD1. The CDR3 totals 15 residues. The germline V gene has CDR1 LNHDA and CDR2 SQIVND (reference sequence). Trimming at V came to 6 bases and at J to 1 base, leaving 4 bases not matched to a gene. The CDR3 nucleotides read TGTGCCAGTAGCCGCGGGACAGGGGGCCAAGAGACCCAGTACTTC. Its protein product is CASSRGTGGQETQYF.